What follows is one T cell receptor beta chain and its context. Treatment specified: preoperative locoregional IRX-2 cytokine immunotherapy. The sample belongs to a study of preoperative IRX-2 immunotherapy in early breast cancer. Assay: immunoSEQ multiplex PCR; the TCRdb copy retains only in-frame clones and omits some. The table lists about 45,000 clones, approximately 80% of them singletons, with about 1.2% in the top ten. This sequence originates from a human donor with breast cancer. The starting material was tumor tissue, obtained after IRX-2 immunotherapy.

CDR3 residues: CASSFLRGGYTF. CDR3 nucleotides: TGTGCCAGCAGTTTTCTGAGGGGAGGCTACACCTTC. The chain is built from TRBV6-8 and TRBJ1-2; TRBD1 might be the D (5 bases). Trimming left V 4 bases short and J 8 bases short, with 11 bases between. The germline gives CDR1 MNHGY, CDR2 SAAAGT. This CDR3 region has 12 residues.